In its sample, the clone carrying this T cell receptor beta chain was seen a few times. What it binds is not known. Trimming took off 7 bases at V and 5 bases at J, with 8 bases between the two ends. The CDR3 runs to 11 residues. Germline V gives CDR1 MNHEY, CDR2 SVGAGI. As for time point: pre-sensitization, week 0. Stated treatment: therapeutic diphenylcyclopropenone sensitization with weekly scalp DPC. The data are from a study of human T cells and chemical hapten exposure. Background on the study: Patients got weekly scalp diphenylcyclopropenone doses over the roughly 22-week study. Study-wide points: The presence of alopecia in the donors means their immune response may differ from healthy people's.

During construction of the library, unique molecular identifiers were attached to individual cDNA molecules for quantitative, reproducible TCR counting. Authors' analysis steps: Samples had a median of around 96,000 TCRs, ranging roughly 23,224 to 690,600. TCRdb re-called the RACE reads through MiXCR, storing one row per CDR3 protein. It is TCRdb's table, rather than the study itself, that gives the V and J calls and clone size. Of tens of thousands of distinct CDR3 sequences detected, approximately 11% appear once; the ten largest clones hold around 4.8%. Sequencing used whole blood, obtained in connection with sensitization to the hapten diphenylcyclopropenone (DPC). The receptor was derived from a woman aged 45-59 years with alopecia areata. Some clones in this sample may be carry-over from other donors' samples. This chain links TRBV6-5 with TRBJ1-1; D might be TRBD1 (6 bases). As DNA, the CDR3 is TGTGCCAGCATTGACAGGACTGAAGCTTTCTTT. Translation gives CASIDRTEAFF.